These 22 T cell receptor beta chains originate from one sample sequenced in a study of T cells in Graves' hyperthyroidism and ophthalmopathy. The source material, RNA transcripts, was used to amplify TCR beta CDR3 regions. HTBI primers were employed in a first-round RT-PCR of the TCR CDR3. TCRdb analysed the multiplex PCR reads with MiXCR anew, one entry per CDR3 protein. Of more than 450,000 distinct CDR3 sequences in the sample, less than 15% were seen once. The sample was blood. These receptors came from a woman between 40 and 55 years old with Graves' hyperthyroidism.

This chain links TRBV6-5 with TRBJ2-7; a possible D gene is TRBD1 (6 bases). CDR1 is MNHEY, CDR2 SVGAGI, per germline. There are 15 residues in the CDR3. Trimming removed 0 bases from V and 7 bases from J, with 16 bases in between. For the CDR3, the DNA is TGTGCCAGCAGTTACTCGGACAGTACAGCTTTGGAGCAGTACTTC. Its translation is CASSYSDSTALEQYF.

This clonotype was seen repeatedly, ten times or more. J is TRBJ2-1 and V is TRBV5-6, with D possibly matching TRBD1 (6 bases). Germline V gene data show CDR1 as SGHDT and CDR2 as YYEEEE. V dropped 5 bases and J dropped 10 bases, with 10 bases sitting between them. The CDR3 length is 11 residues. CDR3 sequence (DNA): TGTGCCAGCAGGTCCGGGACAGAGCAGTTCTTC. This sequence encodes CASRSGTEQFF.

J is TRBJ2-3 and V is TRBV12-3 or TRBV12-4, with D possibly being TRBD2 (5 bases). V gave up 4 bases and J gave up 2 bases, with 16 bases separating them. The CDR3 spans 16 residues. Here the CDR3 reads CASSWKGPRDTDTQYF. DNA of the CDR3: TGTGCCAGCAGTTGGAAGGGCCCGAGGGACACAGATACGCAGTATTTT.

This clonotype came up many times. The V and J genes are TRBV28 and TRBJ1-2; the match to TRBD1 covers 7 bases. Germline V gene sequence: CDR1 MDHEN, CDR2 SYDVKM. Germline trimming cut 5 bases from V and 5 bases from J; bases unmatched to any gene: 2. The CDR3 consists of 12 residues. CDR3 sequence reads: CASSTGVYGYTF. CDR3 DNA: TGTGCCAGCAGTACAGGGGTATATGGCTACACCTTC.

This clonotype has at least ten counts. The J gene is TRBJ1-5, the V gene TRBV12-3 or TRBV12-4; D is uncertain. V was shortened by 5 bases and J by 5 bases, with 13 bases between the two germline ends. This CDR3 has 14 residues. CDR3 coding DNA: TGTGCCAGCAGTCCGACTCGGTCGGATCAGCCCCAGCATTTT. As protein: CASSPTRSDQPQHF.

This chain connects TRBV15 to TRBJ1-2; TRBD1 aligns across 9 bases. V lost 3 bases and J lost 8; bases outside the gene matches: 10. Germline CDR1 is LNHNV and CDR2 is YYDKDF (reference sequence). The CDR3 length is 15 residues. CDR3 DNA: TGTGCCACCAGCAGGCGGACAGGGGTCGAGGAAGGCTACACCTTC. This gives the protein CATSRRTGVEEGYTF.

This clonotype was picked up a small number of times. The rearrangement uses TRBV20-1 and TRBJ1-4, with D possibly TRBD1 on 5 matching bases. With 7 bases removed from V and 4 bases from J, the gap between germline ends came to 10 bases. Germline CDR1 DFQATT, CDR2 SNEGSKA (reference sequence). The CDR3 is made up of 12 amino acids. As DNA, the CDR3 is TGCAGTGTTGGGCAGGGTAATGAAAAACTGTTTTTT. Translating it yields CSVGQGNEKLFF.

This clonotype was found many times. The V gene is TRBV4-1, the J gene TRBJ2-3; D possibly corresponds to TRBD1 (6 bases). V gave up 6 bases and J gave up 0 bases, with 16 bases separating them. This CDR3 spans 16 amino acids. CDR1 and CDR2 from the germline V gene are MGHRA and YSYEKL. CDR3 bases: TGCGCCAGCAGTGACCCGGACAGCGAAAGCACAGATACGCAGTATTTT. As protein: CASSDPDSESTDTQYF.

This clonotype was observed many times. The chain uses TRBV7-9 and TRBJ1-1; no definite D call. Trimming cost V 5 bases and J 5 bases, with 15 bases left between them. CDR3 length: 14 residues. From germline, CDR1 is SEHNR and CDR2 FQNEAQ (reference sequence). In DNA form, the CDR3 reads TGTGCCAGCAGCCTGGGAACCCAAAATACTGAAGCTTTCTTT. Protein: CASSLGTQNTEAFF.

This clonotype was counted ten times or more. The chain uses TRBV2 and TRBJ2-3, with a tentative D call TRBD2 (6 bases). Germline-derived CDR1 and CDR2 are SNHLY and FYNNEI. The V end was cut by 8 bases, the J end by 0 bases, with 15 bases between. There are 15 residues in the CDR3. The CDR3 is CASSVGSGSTDTQYF. The CDR3 DNA reads as TGTGCCAGCTCCGTCGGTAGCGGAAGCACAGATACGCAGTATTTT. Full variable domain (missing parts from reference TRBV2 and TRBJ2-3): EPEVTQTPSHQVTQMGQEVILRCVPISNHLYFYWYRQILGQKVEFLVSFYNNEISEKSEIFDDQFSVERPDGSNFTLKIRSTKLEDSAMYFCASSVGSGSTDTQYFGPGTRLTVL.

Many counts were recorded for this clonotype. The V and J genes are TRBV28 and TRBJ1-1; tentative D call: TRBD1 (6 bases). This CDR3 spans 16 amino acids. V gave up 7 bases and J gave up 5 bases, with 23 bases separating them. Looked up from germline, CDR1 is MDHEN and CDR2 is SYDVKM. CDR3 residues: CASTLGGVRPLTEAFF. CDR3 nucleotide sequence: TGTGCCAGCACCCTAGGGGGGGTAAGGCCTCTAACTGAAGCTTTCTTT.

This clonotype has a count of ten or more. The genes are TRBV5-1 and TRBJ2-3, with TRBD2 identical over 10 bases. Germline values: CDR1 SGHRS, CDR2 YFSETQ. The CDR3 consists of 14 residues. Trimming at V came to 4 bases and at J to 3 bases, leaving 2 bases not matched to a gene. CDR3 sequence reads: CASSLAGDTDTQYF. For the CDR3, the DNA is TGCGCCAGCAGCCTAGCGGGAGATACAGATACGCAGTATTTT.

This clonotype was seen repeatedly, ten times or more. The J gene is TRBJ2-7, the V gene TRBV12-5; D is possibly TRBD2 (6 bases). Trimming cost V 6 bases and J 4 bases, with 25 bases left between them. The germline V gene encodes CDR1 LGHNT and CDR2 FRNRAP. This CDR3 region has 17 residues. CDR3 bases: TGTGCTAGTGGCCCGTCTCGCGGAGGGAGGAACTTTTACGAGCAGTACTTC. Translation gives CASGPSRGGRNFYEQYF.

This clonotype was observed many times. This sequence joins TRBV6-1 and TRBJ2-5; no clear D. This CDR3 has 15 amino acids. Between the trimmed V and J ends, which lost 7 bases and 5 bases, there was a span of 20 bases. The germline CDR1 and CDR2 sequences are MNHNS and SASEGT. The CDR3 bases are TGTGCCAGCAACAAAACGCCCTTAGGCCCGGAGACCCAGTACTTC. Its translation is CASNKTPLGPETQYF.

The J gene is TRBJ2-7, the V gene TRBV12-3 or TRBV12-4; TRBD2 aligns across 14 bases. The CDR3 is 17 amino acids. The ends lost 6 bases at V and 1 base at J; junction bases unmatched: 8. The CDR3 DNA sequence: TGTGCCAGCAGCCGACTAGCGGGAGGGCCTCCATCCTACGAGCAGTACTTC. It yields the protein CASSRLAGGPPSYEQYF.

This clonotype was detected many times. The chain uses TRBV20-1 and TRBJ2-3; 9 nucleotides match TRBD2. The CDR3 consists of 15 residues. From germline, CDR1 is DFQATT and CDR2 SNEGSKA (reference sequence). V dropped 0 bases and J dropped 3; count of bases not matched to a gene: 4. The CDR3 spells CSARDLLAGTDTQYF. The CDR3 DNA is TGCAGTGCTAGAGATCTGCTAGCGGGAACAGATACGCAGTATTTT.

This chain connects TRBV6-9 to TRBJ2-4, with 9 bases that match TRBD2. V lost 4 bases, J lost 3 bases, and 4 bases stayed unmatched. The V gene's germline CDR1 is MNHGY and CDR2 SVAAGI. The CDR3 runs 15 residues. CDR3 coding DNA: TGTGCCAGCAGTTCTAGCGGGATGGTCAAAAACATTCAGTACTTC. Its protein is CASSSSGMVKNIQYF.

This clonotype has ten or more counts. The V call is TRBV5-1, the J call TRBJ2-7; 7 bases align to TRBD1. The trim removed 4 bases at V and 7 bases at J, leaving 11 bases unmatched. Germline V CDR1 and CDR2: SGHRS, YFSETQ. The CDR3 spans 14 residues. The CDR3 protein is CASSLGTAGEEQYF. The DNA for the CDR3 is TGCGCCAGCAGCCTAGGGACAGCCGGCGAGGAGCAGTACTTC.

This sequence joins TRBV9 and TRBJ2-1; D gene uncertain. CDR3 length: 16 amino acids. V was pared by 0 bases and J by 4 bases, with 14 bases between. Germline assignment: CDR1 SGDLS and CDR2 YYNGEE. CDR3 residues: CASSVAPGSEYNEQFF. CDR3 nucleotides: TGTGCCAGCAGCGTAGCTCCCGGGTCTGAATACAATGAGCAGTTCTTC. The full variable domain, its missing parts supplied by reference TRBV9 and TRBJ2-1, is DSGVTQTPKHLITATGQRVTLRCSPRSGDLSVYWYQQSLDQGLQFLIQYYNGEERAKGNILERFSAQQFPDLHSELNLSSLELGDSALYFCASSVAPGSEYNEQFFGPGTRLTVL.

The rearrangement links TRBV13 to TRBJ2-7; D is perhaps TRBD1 or TRBD2 (5 bases each). The V end was cut by 4 bases, the J end by 5 bases, with 15 bases between. The germline gives CDR1 PRHDT, CDR2 FYEKMQ (reference sequence). This CDR3 contains 14 residues. The DNA for the CDR3 is TGTGCCAGCAGCTCCGGGACCCAAGGGGACGAGCAGTACTTC. Its protein product is CASSSGTQGDEQYF.

This clonotype was counted ten times or more. V is TRBV24-1 and J is TRBJ1-1; tentative D call: TRBD1 (6 bases). Germline CDR1 is KGHDR and CDR2 is SFDVKD. V lost 4 bases, J lost 1 base, and 9 bases lay in between. The CDR3 is 14 residues long. CDR3: CATSEGGANTEAFF. In nucleotides, the CDR3 is TGTGCCACCAGTGAAGGGGGGGCGAACACTGAAGCTTTCTTT.

There are many counts of this clonotype. V is TRBV28 and J is TRBJ2-2, with D perhaps assigned TRBD1 or TRBD2 (7 bases each). Trimming stripped 2 bases from V and 7 bases from J, with 20 bases between. This CDR3 comprises 17 residues. Germline CDR1 and CDR2: MDHEN and SYDVKM. The CDR3 is CASSLLRQQGGVGELFF. The CDR3, as DNA: TGTGCCAGCAGTTTACTCCGACAGCAGGGGGGGGTCGGGGAGCTGTTTTTT.